Listed below are T cell receptor beta chains from one sample, sequenced in a study of shared clonotypes between healthy human individuals. Here immunoSEQ multiplex PCR was the method, and the copy in TCRdb shows in-frame clones only, minus some. Of about 2,200,000 clones listed, approximately 94% are singletons. Sequences were obtained from naive CD8+ T cells from PBMCs. The receptors stem from a man younger than 35 in good health. Some clones in this sample may be carry-over from other donors' samples. Each CDR3 is given with its conserved first and last residue. The order of the fields is D gene, J gene, clone size, V gene, CDR3 DNA, CDR3 protein. The D gene is left open where the match is weak. Clone size is given for some rows only: seen once, a few or many times, or a class if the clone is expanded.

-	TRBJ2-5	-	TRBV7-9	TGTGCCAGCAGCCCCGGGGTCCTAAAAGAGACCCAGTACTTC	CASSPGVLKETQYF
-	TRBJ1-1	-	TRBV9	TGTGCCAGCAGCGTAGGACAGACTGAAGCTTTCTTT	CASSVGQTEAFF
-	TRBJ2-7	-	TRBV2	TGTGCCAGCAGCCTAGATCCGGGCTACGAGCAGTACTTC	CASSLDPGYEQYF
-	TRBJ2-3	-	TRBV12-5	TGTGCTAGTGGTTTGGCCAAAATGAGGTCTCCTAGCACAGATACGCAGTATTTT	CASGLAKMRSPSTDTQYF
-	TRBJ1-5	once	TRBV4-3	TGCGCCAGCAGCCAATCGAGGGGAGGCAATCAGCCCCAGCATTTT	CASSQSRGGNQPQHF
TRBD1	TRBJ2-1	-	TRBV4-1	TGCGCCAGCAGCCAAGTGGGGACAGGGTGGAATGAGCAGTTCTTC	CASSQVGTGWNEQFF
-	TRBJ1-1	-	TRBV4-1	TGCGCCAGCAGCCAGGCTCTGCGGAACACTGAAGCTTTCTTT	CASSQALRNTEAFF
-	TRBJ2-5	-	TRBV7-9	TGTGCCAGCAGTACCCGGCCCCGGGAAGAGACCCAGTACTTC	CASSTRPREETQYF
-	TRBJ1-2	few	TRBV27	TGTGCCAGCAGGCACGCCTTAAGGGAGAGCTACACCTTC	CASRHALRESYTF
-	TRBJ1-5	-	TRBV4-1	TGCGCCAGCAGCCACCCTTTGGGGGGTCAGCCCCAGCATTTT	CASSHPLGGQPQHF
TRBD2	TRBJ2-7	-	TRBV9	TGTGCCAGCACCCGGGGAGGGTCCCCCTCCTACGAGCAGTACTTC	CASTRGGSPSYEQYF
-	TRBJ1-5	-	TRBV6-6	TGTGCCAGCAGTTACGCTGCAGGTCCTGGGAGGCCCCAGCATTTT	CASSYAAGPGRPQHF
TRBD2	TRBJ2-7	-	TRBV10-3	TGTGCCATCAGTGTAGAACCGGGACTAGCGGGAGAGCGCTACGAGCAGTACTTC	CAISVEPGLAGERYEQYF
-	TRBJ2-3	-	TRBV6-4	TGTGCCAGCAGTGATCGGGGGGCGCATGTGGATACGCAGTATTTT	CASSDRGAHVDTQYF
TRBD2	TRBJ2-1	-	TRBV28	TGTGCCAGCAGTCTCCAGGGGACTAGCGGGAGGTTACATGAGCAGTTCTTC	CASSLQGTSGRLHEQFF
TRBD2	TRBJ2-1	-	TRBV10-3	TGTGCCATCAGTGGACCTAGCGGGAGCTCCTACAATGAGCAGTTCTTC	CAISGPSGSSYNEQFF
TRBD2	TRBJ2-3	-	TRBV9	TGTGCCAGCAGCGCCAATAGCGGGAGATGGGCAGATACGCAGTATTTT	CASSANSGRWADTQYF
TRBD2	TRBJ2-7	-	TRBV19	TGTGCCAGTAGTATCTTAGCGGGAGAACGCTACGAGCAGTACTTC	CASSILAGERYEQYF
TRBD1	TRBJ2-7	-	TRBV10-1	TGCGCCAGCAGTGAATACAGGGGGCTTGAGTCAGAGCAGTACTTC	CASSEYRGLESEQYF
-	TRBJ1-2	-	TRBV2	TGTGCCAGCAGTGAAGCCCTCGACAGGCACTATGGCTACACCTTC	CASSEALDRHYGYTF
TRBD2	TRBJ2-2	-	TRBV28	TGTGCCAGCAGTTTTCCGGCTAGCGGGAGTAATATCGGGGAGCTGTTTTTT	CASSFPASGSNIGELFF
-	TRBJ1-1	-	TRBV7-2	TGTGCCAGCAGCTCCGGGCCTTATACTTTACTCAACACTGAAGCTTTCTTT	CASSSGPYTLLNTEAFF
TRBD2	TRBJ2-7	-	TRBV5-5	TGTGCCAGCAGCTTGAGAACTAGCGTCTACGAGCAGTACTTC	CASSLRTSVYEQYF
-	TRBJ2-1	-	TRBV28	TGTGCCAGCAGGGATGGCCTAGAGGGGTACAATGAGCAGTTCTTC	CASRDGLEGYNEQFF
-	TRBJ2-1	-	TRBV11-2	TGTGCCAGCAGCCCCGGGAATTTTAATGAGCAGTTCTTC	CASSPGNFNEQFF
TRBD1	TRBJ1-5	-	TRBV28	TGTGCCAGCAGTCAAGACAGGGCCCGGAGCAATCAGCCCCAGCATTTT	CASSQDRARSNQPQHF
-	TRBJ1-1	-	TRBV4-3	TGCGCCAGCAGCCAAGAGAAAGGGCGGCTCAACACTGAAGCTTTCTTT	CASSQEKGRLNTEAFF
-	TRBJ1-1	-	TRBV28	TGTGCCAGCAGTTCTCACAGGGAGGCGGACACTGAAGCTTTCTTT	CASSSHREADTEAFF
-	TRBJ2-5	-	TRBV28	TGTGCCAGCAGTCCCGGCTATCTCGAAAGCCCTTGGCACTTC	CASSPGYLESPWHF
-	TRBJ1-1	-	TRBV4-2	TGTGCCAGCAGCCAAAACACTGAAGCTTTCTTT	CASSQNTEAFF
-	TRBJ1-2	-	TRBV6-1	TGTGCCAGCAGTGAAGCTCAGGCGGGCTATGGCTACACCTTC	CASSEAQAGYGYTF
-	TRBJ1-1	-	TRBV10-3	TGTGCCATCAGTCAAAATGAGGCGACCACTGAAGCTTTCTTT	CAISQNEATTEAFF
-	TRBJ2-7	-	TRBV9	TGTGCCAGCAGCGTAGAGGACTACGAGCAGTACTTC	CASSVEDYEQYF
-	TRBJ2-1	-	TRBV7-9	TGTGCCAGCAGCTCTTTACAGTACAATGAGCAGTTCTTC	CASSSLQYNEQFF
-	TRBJ1-1	-	TRBV9	TGTGCCAGCAGCGTAGAGGGGAACGCGAACACTGAAGCTTTCTTT	CASSVEGNANTEAFF
TRBD1	TRBJ2-1	-	TRBV9	TGTGCCAGCAGCCCCAGACAGGGCGGCAATGAGCAGTTCTTC	CASSPRQGGNEQFF
TRBD1	TRBJ1-3	-	TRBV7-8	TGTGCCAGCAGCAACCACAGGGGTTCTGGAAACACCATATATTTT	CASSNHRGSGNTIYF
-	TRBJ1-1	-	TRBV30	TGTGCCTGGAGTGTCAGGGGAACTGAAGCTTTCTTT	CAWSVRGTEAFF
TRBD2	TRBJ2-3	-	TRBV11-3	TGTGCCAGCAGCTCTAGCGGGAGGGTGAGCGCAGATACGCAGTATTTT	CASSSSGRVSADTQYF
-	TRBJ1-2	-	TRBV28	TGTGCCAGCAGCCGGGACAACCCCTATGGCTACACCTTC	CASSRDNPYGYTF
-	TRBJ2-5	-	TRBV6-5	TGTGCCAGCAGTTACTGGGGCAGCAGGGGTGTAGAGACCCAGTACTTC	CASSYWGSRGVETQYF
TRBD1	TRBJ2-1	-	TRBV29-1	TGCAGCGTTGATGGGACAGGCCTTTACAATGAGCAGTTCTTC	CSVDGTGLYNEQFF
-	TRBJ1-5	once	TRBV11-2	TGTGCCAGCAGCGATGGGGGAGGGCCCAATCAGCCCCAGCATTTT	CASSDGGGPNQPQHF
TRBD2	TRBJ2-1	once	TRBV7-9	TGTGCCAGCAGCACCCAATCTCTGCTAGCGGCTTACAATGAGCAGTTCTTC	CASSTQSLLAAYNEQFF
TRBD1	TRBJ2-7	-	TRBV28	TGTGCCAGCAGTTTGGGTACGAGTAGAGGGACAGGGGGCTTCGAGCAGTACTTC	CASSLGTSRGTGGFEQYF
-	TRBJ1-2	-	TRBV29-1	TGCAGCGTTGCCCACGGCTATGGCTACACCTTC	CSVAHGYGYTF
TRBD2	TRBJ2-5	-	TRBV9	TGTGCCAGCAGCACCTACCTAGCGGGAGGGGCGGAAGACCAAGAGACCCAGTACTTC	CASSTYLAGGAEDQETQYF